This record covers a single T cell receptor (beta chain). Its target is not known. Time point noted: sample taken at primary tumor resection. Sequencing was performed on whole RNA extracted from tumor and nontumor lung tissue, or from frozen PBMC, and the material was left unsorted. Trimming took 7 bases from V and 4 from J, leaving 18 bases between them. This CDR3 region has 15 residues. The germline V gene encodes CDR1 MNHEY and CDR2 SMNVEV (reference sequence). This specimen comes from a study of spatial heterogeneity in lung cancer. Looking at the study overall: The mean occurrence of each unique TCR and UMI combination in raw reads exceeded eight. The study's findings and limits: Blood showed ubiquitous tumor TCRs more often at resection than at routine follow-up.

One entry per CDR3 protein, called by TCRdb with MiXCR from the 5' RACE reads. The sample lists under 75,000 distinct CDR3 sequences; roughly 14% were seen once. The rearrangement joins TRBV27 to TRBJ2-3; D may be TRBD1 or TRBD2 (6 bases each). The clonotype was recovered from a male donor with early-stage non-small cell lung cancer. The sequencing here drew on PBMCs, taken at surgery. The CDR3 DNA follows: TGTGCCAGCAAAACTGGACAGTGGAGGGCAGATACGCAGTATTTT. It encodes CASKTGQWRADTQYF.